This T cell receptor (beta chain) was captured in a study of T-cell memory formation after mild COVID-19. In the study overall: Among the donors, TCR clusters were largely specific to each donor.

Broader study findings: Within pre-infection memory, some responding clones were found, suggesting cross-reactive memory joined. Second-wave clones peaking on day 37 lacked confirmed SARS-CoV-2 specificity.

On this clonotype itself: Its specificity is unknown.

There are 17 residues in the CDR3. Trimming pared 4 bases from V and 0 bases from J, leaving 18 bases between. Germline CDR1 and CDR2: SGHAT and FQNNGV. Constant-segment primers were used for 5'RACE, and the resulting TCR alpha and TCR beta cDNA libraries carried sample barcodes and UMIs. TCRdb processed the 5' RACE reads anew with MiXCR; each CDR3 protein has one entry. The table lists around 300,000 distinct CDR3 sequences, 15% to 20% of them singletons. V usage is TRBV11-2 and J usage is TRBJ2-5; possibly TRBD1 for D (5 bases). This sequence was found in a man between 18 and 35 years old who had mild COVID-19 (a few samples of this study predate the infection). Cell type and time point are not known. The sample taken for sequencing was PBMCs or a T cell subset sorted from them (not recorded which). The CDR3 sequence is CASSSVGVLGYQETQYF. The CDR3 nucleotides read TGTGCCAGCAGCTCGGTAGGGGTCCTGGGGTACCAAGAGACCCAGTACTTC.